This paragraph reports one T cell receptor beta chain. Its antigen is as yet unknown. TCRdb's copy holds only in-frame clones and misses some; the assay was immunoSEQ multiplex PCR. Among about 2 million clones listed, approximately 95% were seen once. This entry comes from a study of shared clonotypes between healthy human individuals. Broader study findings: Non-shared clonotypes displayed generation probabilities falling below those of clonotypes present in all four donors. What limited the represented genetic and exposure-history diversity was the small number of donors.

V lost 4 bases and J lost 0; bases outside the gene matches: 5. The CDR3 extends over 18 amino acids. Germline CDR1 SGDLS, CDR2 YYNGEE. Selected positively for CCR7 and CD45RO-negative, naive CD8 cells excluded terminally differentiated effector memory CD45RA+ cells. Nashville, Tennessee was home to all donors, each a Caucasian adult. The V gene is TRBV9, the J gene TRBJ2-2; 14 nucleotides align to TRBD2. The sequencing input was naive CD8+ T cells sorted from blood. This clonotype was sampled from a man aged 18 to 29 in good health. The CDR3 DNA is TGTGCCAGCAGCCCGTGGACTAGCGGGGGGACGAACACCGGGGAGCTGTTTTTT. Protein product: CASSPWTSGGTNTGELFF.